This is a list of T cell receptor beta chains from one sample in a study of CD8+CD57+ T cells in acquired aplastic anemia. TCRdb re-called the reads with MiXCR, one entry per CDR3 protein. This table holds around 190,000 distinct CDR3 sequences, around 50% found once. Sequenced sample: sorted CD4+, CD8+, or CD8+CD57+ T cells (not recorded which) from PBMCs. The receptors originated from a human donor with aplastic anemia. The CDR3 runs from the conserved cysteine through the conserved F or W. The D gene is left open where the match is weak. For some rows the clone size is stated as once, few or many, or as a class when expanded; others skip it.

>NA|NA|TRBJ2-7|TRBV24-1
TGTGCCACCAAGGGGGGCCCTTACGAGCAGTACTTC
CATKGGPYEQYF
>NA|NA|TRBJ1-3|TRBV10-3
TGTGCCATCAGTGAACTAGGTTCTGAAAACACCATATATTTT
CAISELGSENTIYF
>many|NA|TRBJ1-1|TRBV20-1
TGCAGTGCTCGACAGCTAATGAACACTGAAGCTTTCTTT
CSARQLMNTEAFF
>many|TRBD1|TRBJ1-5|TRBV4-1
TGCGCCAGCAGCCAGGGACAGTCCAATCAGCCCCAGCATTTT
CASSQGQSNQPQHF
>many|NA|TRBJ1-2|TRBV6-5
TGTGCCAGCAGGCTGAGGGGAGATGGCTACACCTTC
CASRLRGDGYTF
>few|NA|TRBJ1-6|TRBV15
TGTGCCACCAGCAGAGTCGGCAGGGACCCCTCACCCCTCCACTTT
CATSRVGRDPSPLHF
>NA|NA|TRBJ2-7|TRBV29-1
TGCAGCGTTGAAGTCCCAACCGACACTAAATGGAGTACATCCTACGAGCAGTACTTC
CSVEVPTDTKWSTSYEQYF
>NA|TRBD2|TRBJ2-7|TRBV15
TGTGCCACCAGCAGAGGATCGGCTAGCGGGAGAAACGAGCAGTACTTC
CATSRGSASGRNEQYF
>NA|TRBD2|TRBJ2-7|TRBV27
TGTGCCAGCAGTCCAGTAGCGGGAGCGTTCGGCGAGCAGTACTTC
CASSPVAGAFGEQYF
>NA|TRBD2|TRBJ2-1|TRBV20-1
TGCAGTGCTAGCGGGGGGGCCTACAATGAGCAGTTCTTC
CSASGGAYNEQFF
>NA|NA|TRBJ1-1|TRBV19
TGTGCCACCTCTGGGGGCAGGGAAGCTGAAGCTTTCTTT
CATSGGREAEAFF